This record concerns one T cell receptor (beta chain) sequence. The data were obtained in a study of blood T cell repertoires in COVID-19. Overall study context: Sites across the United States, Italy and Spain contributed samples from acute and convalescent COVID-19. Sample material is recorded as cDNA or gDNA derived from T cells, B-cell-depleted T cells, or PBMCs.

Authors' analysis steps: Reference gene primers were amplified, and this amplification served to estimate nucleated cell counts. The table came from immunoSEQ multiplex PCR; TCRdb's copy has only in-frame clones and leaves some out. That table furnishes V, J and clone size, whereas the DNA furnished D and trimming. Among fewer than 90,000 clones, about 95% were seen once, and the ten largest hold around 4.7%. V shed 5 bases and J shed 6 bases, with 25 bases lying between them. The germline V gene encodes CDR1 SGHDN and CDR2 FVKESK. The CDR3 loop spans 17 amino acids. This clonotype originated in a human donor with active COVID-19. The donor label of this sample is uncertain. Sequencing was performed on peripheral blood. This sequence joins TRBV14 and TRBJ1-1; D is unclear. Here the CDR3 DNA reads TGTGCCAGCAGCTCAAACCCGCGGGGTGGAAGGCCCCCTGAAGCTTTCTTT. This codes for CASSSNPRGGRPPEAFF.